What follows are 13 T cell receptor beta chains derived from one specimen sequenced in a study of cytomegalovirus exposure and HLA in healthy donors. Method: immunoSEQ multiplex PCR; TCRdb's copy keeps in-frame clones and lacks some. Of 180,000 or so clones in the sample, around 84% were seen once. Sequenced: PBMCs. All receptors derive from a woman younger than 45 in good health and CMV-seropositive.

The chain joins TRBV6-1 to TRBJ1-5; tentative D call: TRBD1 (5 bases). There are 16 residues in the CDR3. Germline V CDR1 and CDR2: MNHNS, SASEGT. Trimming pared 0 bases from V and 5 bases from J, leaving 14 bases between. CDR3 amino acids: CASSEARGVGYQPQHF. In DNA, the CDR3 is TGTGCCAGCAGTGAAGCGCGGGGGGTTGGGTATCAGCCCCAGCATTTT.

This clone was detected a few times. The rearrangement links TRBV18 to TRBJ1-1; 7 bases line up with TRBD1. CDR1 is KGHSH, CDR2 LQKENI, per germline. Trimming took 5 bases from V and 0 from J; bases not matched to a gene: 6. This CDR3 contains 15 residues. In nucleotides, the CDR3 is TGTGCCAGCTCAGCCCGACAGGGAATGAACACTGAAGCTTTCTTT. Amino acid sequence: CASSARQGMNTEAFF.

Here the CDR3 DNA reads TGTGCCAGCAGCCAATTTACCAAGGCAGGGAACTATGGCTACACCTTC. Amino acids: CASSQFTKAGNYGYTF. The chain has TRBV14 and TRBJ1-2, with TRBD1 as a possible D gene (5 bases). Looked up from germline, CDR1 is SGHDN and CDR2 is FVKESK. Trimming took off 2 bases at V and 2 bases at J, with 15 bases between the two ends. The CDR3 length is 16 residues. Drawing the rest from reference TRBV14 and TRBJ1-2, the complete variable domain is EAGVTQFPSHSVIEKGQTVTLRCDPISGHDNLYWYRRVMGKEIKFLLHFVKESKQDESGMPNNRFLAERTGGTYSTLKVQPAELEDSGVYFCASSQFTKAGNYGYTFGSGTRLTVV.

This chain links TRBV6-5 with TRBJ2-7; perhaps TRBD2 as D (6 bases). The CDR3 totals 14 residues. Germline V gene data show CDR1 as MNHEY and CDR2 as SVGAGI. Trimming cost V 5 bases and J 6 bases, with 17 bases left between them. This CDR3 reads CASSAGRLALEQYF. As DNA, the CDR3 is TGTGCCAGCAGTGCCGGGAGACTGGCCCTCGAGCAGTACTTC.

The CDR3 coding sequence is TGCGCCAGCAGCTTACACAGGGGGGATGAAGCTTTCTTT. Its protein is CASSLHRGDEAFF. The chain combines TRBV5-1 with TRBJ1-1; 8 positions match TRBD1. Trimming took 2 bases from V and 7 from J; bases not matched to a gene: 4. The germline gives CDR1 SGHRS, CDR2 YFSETQ. This CDR3 comprises 13 residues.

The genes are TRBV7-9 and TRBJ1-5, with TRBD1 as a possible D gene (5 bases). Germline V gene sequence: CDR1 SEHNR, CDR2 FQNEAQ (reference sequence). V lost 5 bases and J lost 0, with 23 bases in between. This CDR3 has 19 residues. The CDR3 reads CASSPTPIRGLYSNQPQHF. The CDR3 bases are TGTGCCAGCAGCCCCACCCCAATTAGGGGATTATATAGCAATCAGCCCCAGCATTTT.

The chain uses TRBV27 and TRBJ2-7, with 9 nucleotides matching TRBD1. The germline gives CDR1 MNHEY, CDR2 SMNVEV (reference sequence). The CDR3 has 15 residues. The junction had 8 bases not matched to a gene; V was cut back by 3 bases and J by 5 bases. CDR3 in DNA: TGTGCCAGCAGTTTCCGCCGACAGGGGGTCAACGAGCAGTACTTC. Protein sequence: CASSFRRQGVNEQYF.

The chain employs TRBV15 and TRBJ2-7, with no clear D. V lost 1 base and J 5 bases, leaving 9 bases between the germline ends. Per the germline V gene, CDR1 is LNHNV and CDR2 is YYDKDF (reference sequence). The CDR3 runs 13 residues. Here the CDR3 DNA reads TGTGCCACCAGCAGAGGGAGAGGAAACGAGCAGTACTTC. Translating it yields CATSRGRGNEQYF. Drawing the rest from reference TRBV15 and TRBJ2-7, the complete variable domain is DAMVIQNPRYQVTQFGKPVTLSCSQTLNHNVMYWYQQKSSQAPKLLFHYYDKDFNNEADTPDNFQSRRPNTSFCFLDIRSPGLGDTAMYLCATSRGRGNEQYFGPGTRLTVT.

This chain joins TRBV29-1 and TRBJ2-7; D is unresolved. V lost 0 bases and J 2 bases, leaving 8 bases between the germline ends. The CDR3 is made up of 13 amino acids. The germline CDR1 and CDR2 sequences are SQVTM and ANQGSEA. CDR3 sequence: CSVEDRQTYEQYF. The CDR3 DNA reads TGCAGCGTTGAAGATCGCCAGACCTACGAGCAGTACTTC.

The J gene is TRBJ2-7, the V gene TRBV11-1; 7 positions match TRBD2. Germline trimming cut 5 bases from V and 3 bases from J; bases unmatched to any gene: 10. CDR1 is SGHAT, CDR2 FQDESV, per germline (reference sequence). The CDR3 contains 15 residues. DNA of the CDR3: TGTGCCAGCAGCGCCCGGGACTACCCAATCTACGAGCAGTACTTC. Its protein product is CASSARDYPIYEQYF.

The chain joins TRBV5-1 to TRBJ2-1, with D possibly being TRBD2 (6 bases). The CDR3 is 15 residues long. Trimming removed 1 base from V and 3 bases from J, with 11 bases in between. The germline CDR1 and CDR2 sequences are SGHRS and YFSETQ. CDR3 sequence reads: CASSLIGGNYNEQFF. DNA of the CDR3: TGCGCCAGCAGCTTGATCGGCGGGAACTACAATGAGCAGTTCTTC.

The chain carries TRBV27 and TRBJ2-1, with 13 bases lining up with TRBD2. The CDR3 is 15 amino acids. The V and J ends lost 6 bases and 9 bases, in that order; junction bases with no gene match: 8. Looked up from germline, CDR1 is MNHEY and CDR2 is SMNVEV (reference sequence). CDR3 sequence: CASSYGLAGVFEQFF. Written as DNA, the CDR3 is TGTGCCAGCAGCTACGGACTAGCGGGAGTCTTTGAGCAGTTCTTC.

V is TRBV29-1 and J is TRBJ2-1; weak D call: TRBD2 (5 bases). This CDR3 is 13 amino acids long. The V gene lost 5 bases and the J gene lost 0 bases, with 8 bases spanning the gap. Germline CDR1 reads SQVTM; CDR2 reads ANQGSEA. The CDR3 sequence is CSVHTSSYNEQFF. The DNA for the CDR3 is TGCAGCGTTCATACTAGCTCCTACAATGAGCAGTTCTTC.